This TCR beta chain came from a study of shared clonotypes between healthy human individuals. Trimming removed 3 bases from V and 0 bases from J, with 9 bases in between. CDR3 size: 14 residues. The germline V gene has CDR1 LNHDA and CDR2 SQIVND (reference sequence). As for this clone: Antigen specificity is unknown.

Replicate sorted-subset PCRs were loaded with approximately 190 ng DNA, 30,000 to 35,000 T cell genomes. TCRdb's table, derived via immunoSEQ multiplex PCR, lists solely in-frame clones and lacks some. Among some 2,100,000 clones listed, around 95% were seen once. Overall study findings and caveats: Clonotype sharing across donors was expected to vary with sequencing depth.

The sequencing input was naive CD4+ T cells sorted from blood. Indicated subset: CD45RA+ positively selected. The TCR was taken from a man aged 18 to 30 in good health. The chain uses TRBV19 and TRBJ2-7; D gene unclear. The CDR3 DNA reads TGTGCCAGTAGTATCCAAGCAGGCTCCTACGAGCAGTACTTC. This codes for CASSIQAGSYEQYF.